The entry below gives a single TCR beta chain sequence along with its context. The data derive from a study of blood T cell repertoires in COVID-19. In the study overall: Acute and convalescent COVID-19 samples came from the United States, Italy and Spain. Sources were T cells, B-cell-depleted T cells, or PBMCs; the material itself was cDNA or gDNA.

Study processing details: Amplifying reference gene primers gave estimates of nucleated cell counts. The assay was immunoSEQ multiplex PCR, and TCRdb's table has in-frame clones only and misses some. V and J calls and clone size are given by that table; D and trimming were obtained from the DNA. The sample includes tens of thousands of clones, more than 75% of them seen just once. The germline V and J ends were trimmed by 1 base and 3 bases, with 10 bases remaining between them. There are 15 residues in the CDR3. Per germline, CDR1 SGHVS and CDR2 FNYEAQ. Material: peripheral blood. The receptor comes from a man aged 45 to 65 with active COVID-19. This chain links TRBV7-6 with TRBJ1-5; D might be TRBD1 (5 bases). The CDR3 sequence is CASSLESGFNQPQHF. The CDR3 DNA reads TGTGCCAGCAGCTTAGAGTCAGGGTTCAATCAGCCCCAGCATTTT.